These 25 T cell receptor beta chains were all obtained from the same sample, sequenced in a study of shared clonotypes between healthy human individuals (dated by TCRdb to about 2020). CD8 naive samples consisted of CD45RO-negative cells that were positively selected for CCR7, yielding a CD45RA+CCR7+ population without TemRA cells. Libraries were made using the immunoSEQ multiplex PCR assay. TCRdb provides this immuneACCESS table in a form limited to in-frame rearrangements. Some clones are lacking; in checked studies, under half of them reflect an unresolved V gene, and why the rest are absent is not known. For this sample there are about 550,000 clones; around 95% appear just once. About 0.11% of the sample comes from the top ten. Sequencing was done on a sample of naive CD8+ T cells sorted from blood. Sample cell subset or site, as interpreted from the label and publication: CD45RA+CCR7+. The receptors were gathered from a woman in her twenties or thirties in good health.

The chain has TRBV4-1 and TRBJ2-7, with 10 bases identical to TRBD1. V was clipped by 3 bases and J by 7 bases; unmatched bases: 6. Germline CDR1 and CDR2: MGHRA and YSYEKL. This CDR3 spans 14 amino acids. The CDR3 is CASSQGTGEREQYF. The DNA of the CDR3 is TGCGCCAGCAGCCAGGGGACAGGGGAACGGGAGCAGTACTTC.

The DNA for the CDR3 is TGTGCCAGCAGTTACTCGGGAATTGAAGCTTTCTTT. Encoded protein: CASSYSGIEAFF. This chain uses TRBV6-5 with TRBJ1-1; D is undetermined. Trimming shortened V by 0 bases and J by 7 bases, and 6 bases separated the two germline ends. There are 12 residues in the CDR3. Germline V CDR1 and CDR2: MNHEY, SVGAGI.

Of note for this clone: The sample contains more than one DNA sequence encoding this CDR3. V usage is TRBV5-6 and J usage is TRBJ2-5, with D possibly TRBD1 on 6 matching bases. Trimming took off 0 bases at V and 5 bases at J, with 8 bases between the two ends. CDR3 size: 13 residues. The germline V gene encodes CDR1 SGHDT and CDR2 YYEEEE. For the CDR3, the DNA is TGTGCCAGCAGCTTGGTAGGGGGTGAGACCCAGTACTTC. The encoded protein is CASSLVGGETQYF. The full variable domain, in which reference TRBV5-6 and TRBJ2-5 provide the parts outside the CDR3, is DAGVTQSPTHLIKTRGQQVTLRCSPKSGHDTVSWYQQALGQGPQFIFQYYEEEERQRGNFPDRFSGHQFPNYSSELNVNALLLGDSALYLCASSLVGGETQYFGPGTRLLVL.

The CDR3 spells CASSSSGRAGEQFF. The DNA for the CDR3 is TGTGCCAGCAGTTCTAGCGGGAGGGCCGGGGAGCAGTTCTTC. The J gene is TRBJ2-1, the V gene TRBV6-5, with TRBD2 matching 12 bases. The J segment lost 10 bases and the V segment lost 4 bases, leaving 5 bases of the junction unmatched. There are 14 residues in the CDR3. Germline CDR1 and CDR2: MNHEY and SVGAGI.

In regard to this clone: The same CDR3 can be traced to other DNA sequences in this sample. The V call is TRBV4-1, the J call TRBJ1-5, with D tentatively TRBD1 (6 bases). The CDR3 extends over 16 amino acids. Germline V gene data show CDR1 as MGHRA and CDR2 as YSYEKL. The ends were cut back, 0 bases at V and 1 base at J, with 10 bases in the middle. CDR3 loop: CASSQDGGLSNQPQHF. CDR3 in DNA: TGCGCCAGCAGCCAAGATGGGGGGCTCAGCAATCAGCCCCAGCATTTT.

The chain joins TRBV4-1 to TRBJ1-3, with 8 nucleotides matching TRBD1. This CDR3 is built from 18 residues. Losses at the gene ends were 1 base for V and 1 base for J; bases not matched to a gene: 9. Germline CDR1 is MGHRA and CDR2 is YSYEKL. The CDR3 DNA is TGCGCCAGCAGCCAAGTCGGACAGGGCTTTGGTTCTGGAAACACCATATATTTT. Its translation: CASSQVGQGFGSGNTIYF.

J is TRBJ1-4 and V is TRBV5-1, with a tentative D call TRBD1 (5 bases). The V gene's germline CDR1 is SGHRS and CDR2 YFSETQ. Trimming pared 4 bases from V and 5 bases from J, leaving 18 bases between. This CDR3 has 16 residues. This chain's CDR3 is CASSPLRGGRNEKLFF. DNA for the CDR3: TGCGCCAGCAGCCCCCTGCGGGGGGGACGAAATGAAAAACTGTTTTTT.

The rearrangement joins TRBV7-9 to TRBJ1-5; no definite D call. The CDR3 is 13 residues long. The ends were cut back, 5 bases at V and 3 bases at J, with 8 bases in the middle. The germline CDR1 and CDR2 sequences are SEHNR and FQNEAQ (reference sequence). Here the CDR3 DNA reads TGTGCCAGCAGCGGCAGTACCAATCAGCCCCAGCATTTT. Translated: CASSGSTNQPQHF.

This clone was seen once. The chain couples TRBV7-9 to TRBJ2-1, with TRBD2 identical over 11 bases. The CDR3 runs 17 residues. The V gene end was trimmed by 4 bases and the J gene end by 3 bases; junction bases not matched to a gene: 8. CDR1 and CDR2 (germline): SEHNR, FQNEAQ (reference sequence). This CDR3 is CASSSSSGRSLYNEQFF. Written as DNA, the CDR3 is TGTGCCAGCAGCTCGTCTAGCGGGAGGTCCCTCTACAATGAGCAGTTCTTC.

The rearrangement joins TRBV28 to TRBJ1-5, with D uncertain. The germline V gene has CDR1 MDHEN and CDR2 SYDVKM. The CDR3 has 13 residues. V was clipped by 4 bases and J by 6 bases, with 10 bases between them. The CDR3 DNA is TGTGCCAGCAGTTCCCGTGTAGGTCAGCCCCAGCATTTT. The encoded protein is CASSSRVGQPQHF.

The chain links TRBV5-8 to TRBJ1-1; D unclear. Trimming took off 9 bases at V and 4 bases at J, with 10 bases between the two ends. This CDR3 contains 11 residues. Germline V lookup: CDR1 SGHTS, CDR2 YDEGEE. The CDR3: CAIQASTEAFF. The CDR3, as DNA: TGTGCCATCCAAGCAAGCACTGAAGCTTTCTTT.

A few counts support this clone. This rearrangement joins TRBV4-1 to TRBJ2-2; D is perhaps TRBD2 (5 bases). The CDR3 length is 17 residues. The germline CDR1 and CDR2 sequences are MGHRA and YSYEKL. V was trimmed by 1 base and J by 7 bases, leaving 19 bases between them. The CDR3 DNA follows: TGCGCCAGCAGCCAAGCCCCCGGCCCCGAGGGTGGCGGGGAGCTGTTTTTT. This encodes CASSQAPGPEGGGELFF.

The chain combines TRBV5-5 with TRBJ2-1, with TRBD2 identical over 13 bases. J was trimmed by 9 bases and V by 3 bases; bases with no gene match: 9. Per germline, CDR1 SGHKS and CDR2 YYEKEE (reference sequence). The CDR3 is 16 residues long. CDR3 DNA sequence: TGTGCCAGCAGCTCCGGACTAGCGGGAGTTCGGGGTGAGCAGTTCTTC. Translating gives CASSSGLAGVRGEQFF.

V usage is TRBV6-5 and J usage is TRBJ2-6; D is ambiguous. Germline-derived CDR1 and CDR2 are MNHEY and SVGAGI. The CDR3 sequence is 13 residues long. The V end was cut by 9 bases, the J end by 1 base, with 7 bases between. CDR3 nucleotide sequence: TGTGCCAGTTGCGCATCTGGGGCCAACGTCCTGACTTTC. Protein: CASCASGANVLTF.

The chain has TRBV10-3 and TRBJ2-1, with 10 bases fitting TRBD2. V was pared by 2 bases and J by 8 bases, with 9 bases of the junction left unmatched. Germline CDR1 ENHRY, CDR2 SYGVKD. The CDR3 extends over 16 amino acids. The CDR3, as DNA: TGTGCCATCAGTGAGGAAGCTAGCGGGAGTAGGGATGAGCAGTTCTTC. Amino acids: CAISEEASGSRDEQFF.

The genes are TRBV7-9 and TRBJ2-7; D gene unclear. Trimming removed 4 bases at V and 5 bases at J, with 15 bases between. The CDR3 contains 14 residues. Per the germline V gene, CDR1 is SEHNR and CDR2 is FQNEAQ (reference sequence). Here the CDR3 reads CASSSLVAKDEQYF. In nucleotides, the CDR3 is TGTGCCAGCAGCTCCTTGGTAGCTAAGGACGAGCAGTACTTC. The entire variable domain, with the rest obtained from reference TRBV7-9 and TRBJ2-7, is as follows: DTGVSQNPRHKITKRGQNVTFRCDPISEHNRLYWYRQTLGQGPEFLTYFQNEAQLEKSRLLSDRFSAERPKGSFSTLEIQRTEQGDSAMYLCASSSLVAKDEQYFGPGTRLTVT.

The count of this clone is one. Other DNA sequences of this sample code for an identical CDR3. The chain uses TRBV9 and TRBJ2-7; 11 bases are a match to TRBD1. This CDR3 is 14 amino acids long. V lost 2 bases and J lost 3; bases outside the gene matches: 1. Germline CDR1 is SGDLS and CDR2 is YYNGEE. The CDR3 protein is CASSVGQGGYEQYF. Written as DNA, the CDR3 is TGTGCCAGCAGCGTGGGACAGGGGGGCTACGAGCAGTACTTC.

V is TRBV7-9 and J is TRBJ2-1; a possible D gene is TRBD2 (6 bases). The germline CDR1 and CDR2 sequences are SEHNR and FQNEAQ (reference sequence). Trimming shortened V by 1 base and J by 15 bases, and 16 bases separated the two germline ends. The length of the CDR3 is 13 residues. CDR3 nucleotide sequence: TGTGCCAGCAGCTTAGTATCTGGTCGGGGGACGTTCTTC. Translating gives CASSLVSGRGTFF. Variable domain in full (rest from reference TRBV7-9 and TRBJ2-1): DTGVSQNPRHKITKRGQNVTFRCDPISEHNRLYWYRQTLGQGPEFLTYFQNEAQLEKSRLLSDRFSAERPKGSFSTLEIQRTEQGDSAMYLCASSLVSGRGTFFGPGTRLTVL.

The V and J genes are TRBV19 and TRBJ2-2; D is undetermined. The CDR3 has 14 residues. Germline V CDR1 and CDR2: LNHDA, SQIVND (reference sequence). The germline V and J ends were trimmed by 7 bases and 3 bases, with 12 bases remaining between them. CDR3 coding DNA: TGTGCCAGTATTTTCCTCCTGCACACCGGGGAGCTGTTTTTT. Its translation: CASIFLLHTGELFF.

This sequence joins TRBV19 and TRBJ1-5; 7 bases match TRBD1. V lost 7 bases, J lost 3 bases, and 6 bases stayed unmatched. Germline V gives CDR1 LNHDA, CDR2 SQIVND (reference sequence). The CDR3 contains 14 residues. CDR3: CASTHRGYNQPQHF. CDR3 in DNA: TGTGCCAGTACTCACAGGGGATACAATCAGCCCCAGCATTTT.

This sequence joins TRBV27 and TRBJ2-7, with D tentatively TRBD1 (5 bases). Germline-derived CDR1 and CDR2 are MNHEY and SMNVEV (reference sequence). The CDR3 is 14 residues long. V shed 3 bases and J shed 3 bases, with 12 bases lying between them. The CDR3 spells CASSFGQGYYEQYF. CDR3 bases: TGTGCCAGCAGTTTTGGTCAGGGCTACTACGAGCAGTACTTC.

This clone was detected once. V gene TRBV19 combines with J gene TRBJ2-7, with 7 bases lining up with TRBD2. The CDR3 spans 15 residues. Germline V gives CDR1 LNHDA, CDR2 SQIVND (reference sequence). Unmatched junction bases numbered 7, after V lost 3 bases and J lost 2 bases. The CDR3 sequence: CASSIRASGAYEQYF. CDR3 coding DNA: TGTGCCAGTAGTATTAGGGCTAGCGGCGCCTACGAGCAGTACTTC.

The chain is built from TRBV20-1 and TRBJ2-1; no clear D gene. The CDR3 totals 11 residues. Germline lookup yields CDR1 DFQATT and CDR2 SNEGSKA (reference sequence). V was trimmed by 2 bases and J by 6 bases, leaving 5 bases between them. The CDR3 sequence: CSARLINEQFF. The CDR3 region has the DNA TGCAGTGCTAGACTTATCAATGAGCAGTTCTTC.

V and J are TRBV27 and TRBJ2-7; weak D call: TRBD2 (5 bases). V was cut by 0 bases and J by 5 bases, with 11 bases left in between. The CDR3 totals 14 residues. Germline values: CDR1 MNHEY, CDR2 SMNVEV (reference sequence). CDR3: CASSLSPSKHEQYF. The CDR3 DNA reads TGTGCCAGCAGTTTATCTCCTAGCAAACACGAGCAGTACTTC.

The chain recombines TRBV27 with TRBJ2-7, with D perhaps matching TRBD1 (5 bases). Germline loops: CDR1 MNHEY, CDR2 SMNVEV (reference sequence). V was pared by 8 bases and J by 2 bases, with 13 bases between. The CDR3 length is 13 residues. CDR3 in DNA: TGTGCCAGCTCTATTCAGGGCCCCTACGAGCAGTACTTC. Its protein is CASSIQGPYEQYF.